This entry lists 20 T cell receptor beta chains sequenced from one sample in a study of human CD8 memory T cell subsets. The TCR beta sequencing libraries came from UMI-labeled 5' RACE. TCRdb redid the calling of the 5' RACE reads with MiXCR, one entry per CDR3 protein. The sample carries about 7,900 distinct CDR3 sequences, 3.9% recorded once. Sequencing was performed on CD8+ T cells from PBMCs. These TCRs come from a human donor in good health.

This clonotype was seen many times. The rearrangement uses TRBV24-1 and TRBJ1-5; 10 nucleotides agree with TRBD1. The length of the CDR3 is 16 residues. The V segment lost 4 bases and the J segment 5 bases; nucleotides outside the gene matches: 7. CDR1 and CDR2 (germline): KGHDR, SFDVKD. The chain's CDR3 is CATSELPGQGHQPQHF. The CDR3 bases are TGTGCCACCAGTGAACTACCGGGACAGGGGCATCAGCCCCAGCATTTT.

Within the sample, this clonotype is medium-sized. V is TRBV3-1 and J is TRBJ2-1; TRBD1 agrees at 7 bases. The CDR3 has 15 amino acids. The V gene end was trimmed by 0 bases and the J gene end by 7 bases; junction bases not matched to a gene: 6. Germline CDR1 and CDR2: LGHDT and YNNKEL (reference sequence). The CDR3 DNA reads TGTGCCAGCAGCCAAGATAGACAGGGTCCGAATGAGCAGTTCTTC. Its translation: CASSQDRQGPNEQFF.

The V call is TRBV11-1, the J call TRBJ1-5; D uncertain. CDR3 length: 14 residues. Trimming removed 4 bases at V and 1 base at J, with 8 bases between. Germline CDR1 and CDR2: SGHAT and FQDESV (reference sequence). CDR3 sequence reads: CASSSWTSNQPQHF. Written as DNA, the CDR3 is TGTGCCAGCAGCTCTTGGACCAGCAATCAGCCCCAGCATTTT.

This clonotype was seen many times. This rearrangement joins TRBV11-2 to TRBJ2-2; weak D call: TRBD1 (5 bases). The CDR3 is 15 amino acids. The germline V and J ends were trimmed by 4 bases and 7 bases, with 16 bases remaining between them. Germline loops: CDR1 SGHAT, CDR2 FQNNGV. The CDR3 sequence is CASSSPLGADGELFF. For the CDR3, the DNA is TGTGCCAGCAGCTCCCCCTTAGGGGCCGACGGGGAGCTGTTTTTT.

This clonotype is medium-sized by share. The chain is built from TRBV20-1 and TRBJ1-2; the D is unclear. The CDR3 runs 13 residues. The germline V gene has CDR1 DFQATT and CDR2 SNEGSKA (reference sequence). V was cut by 0 bases and J by 8 bases, with 13 bases left in between. The DNA for the CDR3 is TGCAGTGCTAGAGATGAGGCTTCTTGGGGCTACACCTTC. Amino acid sequence: CSARDEASWGYTF.

This clonotype was seen repeatedly, ten times or more. The V call is TRBV20-1, the J call TRBJ1-5, with 8 bases fitting TRBD1. Germline-derived CDR1 and CDR2 are DFQATT and SNEGSKA (reference sequence). The CDR3 is made up of 17 amino acids. With 3 bases clipped from V and 0 bases from J, the junction kept 10 bases outside the gene matches. The CDR3 DNA reads as TGCAGTGCTAGTAATCCGGGACAGGACCATAGCAATCAGCCCCAGCATTTT. Amino acid sequence: CSASNPGQDHSNQPQHF.

This clonotype was seen at least ten times. The chain has TRBV5-6 and TRBJ2-7, with 11 bases aligning to TRBD2. Germline CDR1 is SGHDT and CDR2 is YYEEEE. V lost 4 bases and J lost 5; bases outside the gene matches: 8. The CDR3 is made up of 15 amino acids. The CDR3 DNA reads as TGTGCCAGCAGCCCACCTAGCGGGAGGACCAACGAGCAGTACTTC. Encoded protein: CASSPPSGRTNEQYF.

This clonotype has at least ten counts. The chain carries TRBV10-2 and TRBJ1-1; D not resolved. The CDR3 extends over 13 amino acids. V dropped 7 bases and J dropped 7 bases, with 16 bases sitting between them. Germline lookup yields CDR1 WSHSY and CDR2 SAAADI. CDR3 loop: CASKGGGGGEAFF. The CDR3, as DNA: TGCGCCAGCAAAGGTGGTGGAGGAGGTGAAGCTTTCTTT.

At least ten counts were recorded for this clonotype. The genes are TRBV4-1 and TRBJ2-1, with D possibly matching TRBD1 (5 bases). V was trimmed by 3 bases and J by 0 bases, leaving 15 bases between them. The CDR3 is 17 residues long. Germline values: CDR1 MGHRA, CDR2 YSYEKL. Here the CDR3 reads CASSQTSRTSSYNEQFF. CDR3 nucleotide sequence: TGCGCCAGCAGCCAGACAAGTCGGACAAGCTCCTACAATGAGCAGTTCTTC.

Of note for this clonotype: The conserved phenylalanine or tryptophan normally closing the CDR3 is absent here, so this likely arose from a read error. V gene TRBV20-1 combines with J gene TRBJ2-3; D assignment may be TRBD1 or TRBD2 (6 bases each). Looked up from germline, CDR1 is DFQATT and CDR2 is SNEGSKA (reference sequence). CDR3 length: 15 residues. The CDR3 region has the DNA TGCAGTGCCAGAGATAGGGGGGACTTAGCAGATACGCAGTATTAT. It translates to CSARDRGDLADTQYY.

This clonotype was recorded many times. The rearrangement links TRBV12-3 or TRBV12-4 to TRBJ2-7; TRBD1 aligns across 9 bases. CDR3 length equals 14 residues. V shed 6 bases, J shed 3 bases, and the junction held 6 bases outside the gene matches. The CDR3 region has the DNA TGTGCCAGCAGCCCGCTGGACAGGGGCTACGAGCAGTACTTC. Translation: CASSPLDRGYEQYF.

Ten or more counts support this clonotype. This chain links TRBV12-3 or TRBV12-4 with TRBJ1-2; no reliable D call. The V and J ends lost 1 base and 0 bases respectively, with 9 bases between them. This CDR3 is 15 amino acids long. In DNA form, the CDR3 reads TGTGCCAGCAGTTTAGGCAGGCTCCCTAACTATGGCTACACCTTC. As protein: CASSLGRLPNYGYTF.

The sample holds many counts of this clonotype. The rearrangement joins TRBV6-2 or TRBV6-3 to TRBJ2-7, with TRBD2 matching 9 bases. The CDR3 extends over 17 amino acids. Unmatched junction bases numbered 14, after V lost 6 bases and J lost 2 bases. Germline V gene sequence: CDR1 MNHEY, CDR2 SVGEGT. The CDR3 DNA reads as TGTGCCAGCAGCTATCCGCGCATAGCGGGAGATACCTACGAGCAGTACTTC. Translating it yields CASSYPRIAGDTYEQYF.

The V gene is TRBV7-9, the J gene TRBJ2-7, with 12 bases aligning to TRBD2. V lost 5 bases and J lost 9; bases outside the gene matches: 8. The CDR3 runs to 14 residues. CDR1 and CDR2 (germline): SEHNR, FQNEAQ (reference sequence). This CDR3 reads CASSETSGRTVQYF. CDR3 nucleotides: TGTGCCAGCAGCGAGACTAGCGGGAGAACGGTGCAGTACTTC.

This clonotype has ten or more counts. This sequence joins TRBV27 and TRBJ2-7; D tentatively reads TRBD1 or TRBD2 (5 bases each). The CDR3 extends over 13 amino acids. Trimming shortened V by 6 bases and J by 5 bases, and 14 bases separated the two germline ends. Germline V gene sequence: CDR1 MNHEY, CDR2 SMNVEV (reference sequence). The chain's CDR3 is CASSLSEGNEQYF. The CDR3 bases are TGTGCCAGCAGCCTGAGCGAGGGGAACGAGCAGTACTTC.

In its sample, this clonotype was seen many times. V usage is TRBV4-3 and J usage is TRBJ2-1, with 8 bases matching TRBD2. CDR3 length: 15 residues. CDR1 LGHNA and CDR2 YSLEER come from the germline V gene. V lost 4 bases and J lost 2; bases outside the gene matches: 4. CDR3 in DNA: TGCGCCAGCAGCCTCGGGGGGGGCCCCTACAATGAGCAGTTCTTC. It yields the protein CASSLGGGPYNEQFF.

This clonotype occurred a few times. The rearrangement joins TRBV11-1 to TRBJ2-3; TRBD1 matches at 9 bases. This CDR3 region has 16 residues. With V trimmed by 3 bases and J by 2 bases, 6 bases remained unmatched. Germline V gives CDR1 SGHAT, CDR2 FQDESV (reference sequence). Written as DNA, the CDR3 is TGTGCCAGCAGCTTCGGAGGGACAGGGAACACAGATACGCAGTATTTT. Encoded protein: CASSFGGTGNTDTQYF.

This clonotype has ten or more counts. The chain uses TRBV6-2 or TRBV6-3 and TRBJ2-3; D is unresolved. V gave up 2 bases and J gave up 1 base, with 10 bases separating them. The CDR3 has 15 amino acids. CDR1 and CDR2 from the germline V gene are MNHEY and SVGEGT. This chain's CDR3 is CASSYAVYGTDTQYF. DNA of the CDR3: TGTGCCAGCAGTTACGCGGTGTATGGCACAGATACGCAGTATTTT.

This clonotype is categorized as medium-sized. The chain uses TRBV7-8 and TRBJ2-3, with 7 bases aligning to TRBD2. Germline CDR1 SGHVS, CDR2 FQNEAQ. This CDR3 has 17 residues. J gave up 5 bases and V 5 bases, and 16 bases lay outside the gene matches. In DNA form, the CDR3 reads TGTGCCAGCAGCCTCATGCCCGGGACCACGGGAGGAGATACGCAGTATTTT. This sequence encodes CASSLMPGTTGGDTQYF.

This chain joins TRBV5-1 and TRBJ2-7; D is possibly TRBD2 (5 bases). CDR1 and CDR2 (germline): SGHRS, YFSETQ. There are 15 residues in the CDR3. The V and J ends lost 4 bases and 3 bases respectively, with 17 bases between them. CDR3 nucleotides: TGCGCCAGCAGCCCGGCGATTGGGAGTTACTACGAGCAGTACTTC. Protein product: CASSPAIGSYYEQYF.